The 20 T cell receptor beta chains presented below share a single source sample, sequenced in a study of blood T cells in healthy people across ages. The authors ran a second PCR of roughly 7 to 11 cycles using a sample-barcoded 5' primer and a J-beta primer mix. Via MiXCR, TCRdb re-called the 5' RACE reads, giving one row per CDR3 protein. Of some 930,000 distinct CDR3 sequences in the sample, 25% to 35% are singletons; the top ten hold roughly a tenth. The sample was also linked to a second study, of T cells of mothers and their children.

The sample taken for sequencing was blood. These receptor sequences come from a woman between 40 and 50 years old in good health.

Turning to this clonotype: A much more abundant neighbour one base away suggests this may be a read error. The chain uses TRBV5-1 and TRBJ2-2; maybe TRBD2 (5 bases). Germline V lookup: CDR1 SGHRS, CDR2 YFSETQ. This CDR3 is 13 amino acids long. The CDR3 nucleotides are TGCGCCAGCAGCTTGGGAAACACCGGGGAGCGGTTTTTT. Translating it yields CASSLGNTGERFF.

The genes are TRBV5-6 and TRBJ2-5, with 12 bases identical to TRBD2. Per germline, CDR1 SGHDT and CDR2 YYEEEE. The CDR3 has 15 residues. The V gene end was trimmed by 6 bases and the J gene end by 2 bases; junction bases not matched to a gene: 5. The CDR3 nucleotides are TGTGCCAGCAAAACTAGCGGGGGGCCTCAAGAGACCCAGTACTTC. This encodes CASKTSGGPQETQYF.

The rearrangement joins TRBV27 to TRBJ1-6, with D perhaps TRBD1 (5 bases). The germline V gene has CDR1 MNHEY and CDR2 SMNVEV (reference sequence). V shed 5 bases and J shed 0 bases, with 14 bases lying between them. There are 17 residues in the CDR3. The CDR3 protein is CASSLKLGGSYNSPLHF. CDR3 sequence (DNA): TGTGCCAGCAGTCTCAAACTCGGGGGCTCCTATAATTCACCCCTCCACTTT.

V is TRBV14 and J is TRBJ2-1; TRBD1 is a possible D gene (5 bases). Germline lookup yields CDR1 SGHDN and CDR2 FVKESK. The CDR3 runs 14 residues. Deletions cut 0 bases from V and 6 bases from J, with 9 bases between. The CDR3 here is CASSQDRRVNEQFF. Here the CDR3 DNA reads TGTGCCAGCAGCCAAGACCGCAGGGTCAATGAGCAGTTCTTC.

This clonotype was recorded a few times. A much more abundant neighbour one base away suggests this may be a read error. The V gene is TRBV27, the J gene TRBJ2-4; no firm D call. The tail of the sequence fits TRBJ2-7 better, so the J call may be wrong. CDR3 length: 13 residues. Germline CDR1 reads MNHEY; CDR2 reads SMNVEV (reference sequence). The CDR3 here is CASRHQMGHEQYF. The DNA for the CDR3 is TGTGCCAGCAGGCACCAGATGGGCCACGAGCAGTACTTC.

In its sample, this clonotype was seen many times. This chain connects TRBV27 to TRBJ2-7; the match to TRBD2 covers 15 bases. This CDR3 has 17 residues. The V gene end was trimmed by 11 bases and the J gene end by 0 bases; junction bases not matched to a gene: 11. Germline CDR1 is MNHEY and CDR2 is SMNVEV (reference sequence). The CDR3 region is CASKPGLAGGSSYEQYF. The CDR3 nucleotides read TGTGCCTCAAAACCGGGACTAGCGGGGGGAAGCTCCTACGAGCAGTACTTC.

This clonotype was recorded many times. The rearrangement uses TRBV7-2 and TRBJ2-7; the D is unclear. Trimming cost V 1 base and J 2 bases, with 9 bases left between them. This CDR3 region has 14 residues. Germline V lookup: CDR1 SGHTA, CDR2 FQGNSA. CDR3 DNA: TGTGCCAGCAGCTTAGAACCAGACCCCTACGAGCAGTACTTC. Translating gives CASSLEPDPYEQYF.

This clonotype was observed many times. This chain connects TRBV5-6 to TRBJ2-3, with a tentative D call TRBD1 (6 bases). The CDR3 runs to 15 residues. Germline V gene sequence: CDR1 SGHDT, CDR2 YYEEEE. V shed 5 bases and J shed 2 bases, with 15 bases lying between them. As DNA, the CDR3 is TGTGCCAGCAGGAACAGGGTCGGGAACACAGATACGCAGTATTTT. Translating it yields CASRNRVGNTDTQYF.

This clonotype was counted between two and nine times. The chain links TRBV10-3 to TRBJ1-5; D call uncertain. Germline V gives CDR1 ENHRY, CDR2 SYGVKD. CDR3 size: 13 residues. The V end lost 0 bases, the J end lost 4 bases, and 4 bases lay between the germline ends. This chain's CDR3 is CAISESLNQPQHF. CDR3 in DNA: TGTGCCATCAGTGAGTCCCTTAATCAGCCCCAGCATTTT.

This clonotype was seen a few times. The rearrangement uses TRBV10-3 and TRBJ2-2; a possible D gene is TRBD2 (5 bases). V was cut by 5 bases and J by 5 bases, with 18 bases left in between. Germline V lookup: CDR1 ENHRY, CDR2 SYGVKD. The CDR3 has 16 amino acids. CDR3 sequence reads: CAISTLAPGMTGELFF. The CDR3 region has the DNA TGTGCCATCAGTACTCTAGCTCCGGGAATGACCGGGGAGCTGTTTTTT.

This clonotype has at least ten counts. The genes are TRBV5-1 and TRBJ2-5; D remains ambiguous. This CDR3 contains 15 residues. CDR1 and CDR2 (germline): SGHRS, YFSETQ. Trimming left V 0 bases short and J 0 bases short, with 9 bases between. CDR3 sequence: CASSLAEQNQETQYF. As DNA, the CDR3 is TGCGCCAGCAGCTTGGCCGAGCAAAACCAAGAGACCCAGTACTTC.

V and J are TRBV15 and TRBJ1-2; the D is unclear. This CDR3 has 12 amino acids. Trimming took 3 bases from V and 6 from J, leaving 8 bases between them. Germline V gene lookup returns CDR1 LNHNV and CDR2 YYDKDF (reference sequence). The CDR3 bases are TGTGCCACCAGCAGGGGAGCGGATGGCTACACCTTC. Amino acid sequence: CATSRGADGYTF.

This clonotype was seen many times. The chain combines TRBV4-1 with TRBJ2-7, with a weak D call TRBD2 (6 bases). Germline V gives CDR1 MGHRA, CDR2 YSYEKL. This CDR3 has 17 residues. The V gene lost 2 bases and the J gene lost 0 bases, with 17 bases spanning the gap. CDR3 amino acids: CASSQRASAGSSYEQYF. In nucleotides, the CDR3 is TGCGCCAGCAGCCAAAGGGCATCGGCGGGGAGCTCCTACGAGCAGTACTTC.

The gene calls are TRBV15 and TRBJ2-5; D gene ambiguous. Between the trimmed V and J ends, which lost 5 bases and 0 bases, there was a span of 7 bases. Germline lookup yields CDR1 LNHNV and CDR2 YYDKDF (reference sequence). CDR3 length: 13 amino acids. The CDR3 loop reads CATSPRYQETQYF. The CDR3 nucleotides are TGTGCCACCAGCCCGAGGTACCAAGAGACCCAGTACTTC.

Regarding this clonotype: A read error is possible here, since a much larger clone lies one base away. This chain links TRBV27 with TRBJ2-5; a weak D match, TRBD2 (6 bases). Germline V lookup: CDR1 MNHEY, CDR2 SMNVEV (reference sequence). V lost 5 bases and J lost 5, with 18 bases in between. CDR3 size: 15 residues. The CDR3 region is CASSLLFDGGETQYF. The CDR3 DNA is TGTGCCAGCAGTCTACTCTTTGACGGGGGTGAGACCCAGTACTTC.

This clonotype has ten or more counts. The rearrangement uses TRBV5-6 and TRBJ2-7; no firm D call. The V end was cut by 3 bases, the J end by 0 bases, with 10 bases between. This CDR3 is built from 14 residues. Germline-derived CDR1 and CDR2 are SGHDT and YYEEEE. The CDR3 coding sequence is TGTGCCAGCAGCTCTCCGGTCAGCTCCTACGAGCAGTACTTC. Translated: CASSSPVSSYEQYF.

This clonotype was detected only a few times. A junction end diverges from the germline sequence, so it may reflect a read error. The chain carries TRBV12-3 or TRBV12-4 and TRBJ2-7; D might be TRBD1 or TRBD2, each matching 5 bases. The CDR3 loop spans 17 amino acids. In DNA, the CDR3 is TGTGCCGGCAGTTTAGGATCTCGGGGACCGGCCTCTCAGGAGCAGTACTTC. Translating it yields CAGSLGSRGPASQEQYF.

The CDR3, as DNA: TGTGCCAGCAGCTCCGGCCCGGGGAGTGAAGCTTTCTTT. It codes for CASSSGPGSEAFF. The chain joins TRBV7-9 to TRBJ1-1, with D hard to call. Germline CDR1 is SEHNR and CDR2 is FQNEAQ (reference sequence). The CDR3 is 13 amino acids. V dropped 4 bases and J dropped 7 bases, with 13 bases sitting between them.

The chain combines TRBV5-1 with TRBJ1-4; D is unclear. The germline V and J ends were trimmed by 0 bases and 2 bases, with 11 bases remaining between them. The CDR3 contains 16 residues. Germline V lookup: CDR1 SGHRS, CDR2 YFSETQ. The CDR3 is CASSLVPGTTNEKLFF. The CDR3 DNA reads as TGCGCCAGCAGCTTGGTACCAGGCACTACTAATGAAAAACTGTTTTTT.

This clonotype was detected many times. The CDR3 DNA follows: TGTGCCAGCAACACAGGGATCGGTGAGCAGTTCTTC. Protein product: CASNTGIGEQFF. The chain uses TRBV12-3 or TRBV12-4 and TRBJ2-1; the D gene is possibly TRBD1 (6 bases). The length of the CDR3 is 12 residues. Trimming left V 7 bases short and J 9 bases short, with 13 bases between.